This T cell receptor beta chain was recovered during a study of blood T cell repertoires in COVID-19. Turning to the study itself: Italy, Spain and the United States were the sources of the convalescent and acute COVID-19 samples. PBMCs, B-cell-depleted T cells, or T cells were the source of the cDNA or gDNA that made up the material.

The authors' processing: Amplification of reference gene primers was used by the study to estimate nucleated cell counts. Method: immunoSEQ multiplex PCR; TCRdb's copy keeps in-frame clones and lacks some. Clone size and the V and J calls come from that table; the DNA yielded D and trimming. The repertoire includes around 270,000 clones, around 87% of them detected once, and 2% to 3% sits in the top ten. A single count supports this clone. The sample taken for sequencing was peripheral blood. The sequence was obtained from a woman between 45 and 60 years old with acute or convalescent COVID-19.

The CDR3 bases are TGTGCCAGCAGCGTAGAACCAGGGAGGGACGAGCAGTACTTC. Translated: CASSVEPGRDEQYF. The chain uses TRBV9 and TRBJ2-7; 7 bases agree with TRBD2. This CDR3 has 14 residues. With 0 bases clipped from V and 5 bases from J, the junction kept 5 bases outside the gene matches. Germline V gene sequence: CDR1 SGDLS, CDR2 YYNGEE.